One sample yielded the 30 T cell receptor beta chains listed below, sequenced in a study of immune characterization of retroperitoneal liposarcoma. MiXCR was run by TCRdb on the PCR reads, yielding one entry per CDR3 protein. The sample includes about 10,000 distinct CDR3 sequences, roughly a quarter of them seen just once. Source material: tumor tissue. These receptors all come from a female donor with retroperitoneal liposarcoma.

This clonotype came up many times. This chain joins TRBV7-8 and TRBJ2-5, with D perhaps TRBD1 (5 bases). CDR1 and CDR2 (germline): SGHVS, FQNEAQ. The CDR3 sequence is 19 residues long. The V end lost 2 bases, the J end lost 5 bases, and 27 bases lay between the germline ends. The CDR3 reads CASSLSRRVTVLVSETQYF. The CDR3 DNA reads TGTGCCAGCAGCTTAAGTCGCAGGGTGACCGTTTTGGTTAGTGAGACCCAGTACTTC.

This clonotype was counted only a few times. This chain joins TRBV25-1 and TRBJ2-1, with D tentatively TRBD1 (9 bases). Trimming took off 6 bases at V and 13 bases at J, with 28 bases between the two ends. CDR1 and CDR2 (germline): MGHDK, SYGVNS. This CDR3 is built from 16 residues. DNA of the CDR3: TGTGCCAGCAGAGTGAATAGCGGGACAGGGCAAGAGACCCAGTTCTTC. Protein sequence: CASRVNSGTGQETQFF.

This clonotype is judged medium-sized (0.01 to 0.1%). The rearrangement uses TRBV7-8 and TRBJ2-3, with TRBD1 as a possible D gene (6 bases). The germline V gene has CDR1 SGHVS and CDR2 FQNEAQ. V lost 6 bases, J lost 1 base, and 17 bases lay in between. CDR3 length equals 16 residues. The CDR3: CASSRLFRQGTDTQYF. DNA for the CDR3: TGTGCCAGCAGTCGACTCTTTAGACAGGGCACAGATACGCAGTATTTT.

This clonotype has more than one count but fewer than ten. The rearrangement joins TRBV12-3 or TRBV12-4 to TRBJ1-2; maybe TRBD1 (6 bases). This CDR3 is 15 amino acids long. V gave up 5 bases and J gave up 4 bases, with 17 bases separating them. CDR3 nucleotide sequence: TGTGCCAGCAGTACAACACAGGGCCTGAGCTATGGCTACACCTTC. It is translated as CASSTTQGLSYGYTF.

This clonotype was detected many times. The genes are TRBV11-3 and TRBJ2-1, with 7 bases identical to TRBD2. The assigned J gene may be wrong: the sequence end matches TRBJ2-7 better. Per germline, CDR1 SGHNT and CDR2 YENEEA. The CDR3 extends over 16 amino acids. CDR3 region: CASSLGGLPSYNEQYF. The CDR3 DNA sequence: TGTGCCAGCAGCTTAGGGGGACTACCTTCATACAATGAGCAGTACTTC.

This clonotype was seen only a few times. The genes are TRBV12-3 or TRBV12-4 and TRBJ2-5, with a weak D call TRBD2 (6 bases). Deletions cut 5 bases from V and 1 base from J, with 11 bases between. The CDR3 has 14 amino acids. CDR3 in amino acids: CASSRGTLQETQYF. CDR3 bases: TGTGCCAGCAGTCGGGGGACTCTCCAAGAGACCCAGTACTTC.

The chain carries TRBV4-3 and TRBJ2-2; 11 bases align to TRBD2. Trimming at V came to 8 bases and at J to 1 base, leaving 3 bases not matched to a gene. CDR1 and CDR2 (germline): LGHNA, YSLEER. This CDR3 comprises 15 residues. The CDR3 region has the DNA TGCGCCAGCTGCCTAGCGGGAGGGAACACCGGGGAGCTGTTTTTT. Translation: CASCLAGGNTGELFF.

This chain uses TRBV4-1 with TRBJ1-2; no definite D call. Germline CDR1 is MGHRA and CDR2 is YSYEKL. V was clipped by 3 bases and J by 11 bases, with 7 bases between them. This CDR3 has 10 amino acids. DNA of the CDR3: TGCGCCAGCAGCCACTATGAGTACACCTTC. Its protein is CASSHYEYTF.

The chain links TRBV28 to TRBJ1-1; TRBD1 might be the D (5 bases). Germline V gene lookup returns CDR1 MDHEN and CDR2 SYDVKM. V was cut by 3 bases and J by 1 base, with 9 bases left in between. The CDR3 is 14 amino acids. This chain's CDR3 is CASSLIGQNTEAFF. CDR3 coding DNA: TGTGCCAGCAGTTTGATAGGACAGAACACTGAAGCTTTCTTT.

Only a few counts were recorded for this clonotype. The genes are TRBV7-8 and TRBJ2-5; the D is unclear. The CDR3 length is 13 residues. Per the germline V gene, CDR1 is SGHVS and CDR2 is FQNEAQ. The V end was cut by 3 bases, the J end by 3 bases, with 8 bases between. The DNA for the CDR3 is TGTGCCAGCAGCTTTAGGAGTAAAGAGACCCAGTACTTC. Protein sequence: CASSFRSKETQYF.

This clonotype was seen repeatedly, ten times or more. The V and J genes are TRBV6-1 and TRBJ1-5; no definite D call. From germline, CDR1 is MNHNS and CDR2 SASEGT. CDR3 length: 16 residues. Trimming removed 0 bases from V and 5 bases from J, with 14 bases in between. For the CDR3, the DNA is TGTGCCAGCAGTGAAGCCAGGAACAGAAGCTATCAGCCCCAGCATTTT. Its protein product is CASSEARNRSYQPQHF.

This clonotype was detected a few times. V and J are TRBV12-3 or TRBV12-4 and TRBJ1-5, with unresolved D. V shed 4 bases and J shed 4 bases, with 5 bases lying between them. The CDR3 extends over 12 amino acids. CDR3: CASSSPNQPQHF. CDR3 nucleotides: TGTGCCAGCAGTTCCCCTAATCAGCCCCAGCATTTT.

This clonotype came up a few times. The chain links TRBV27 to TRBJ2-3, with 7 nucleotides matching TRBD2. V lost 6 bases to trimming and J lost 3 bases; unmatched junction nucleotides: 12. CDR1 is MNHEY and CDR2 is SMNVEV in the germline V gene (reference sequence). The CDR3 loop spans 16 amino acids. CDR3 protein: CASSPRRGGGTDTQYF. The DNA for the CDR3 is TGTGCCAGCAGCCCCCGGAGGGGCGGGGGTACAGATACGCAGTATTTT.

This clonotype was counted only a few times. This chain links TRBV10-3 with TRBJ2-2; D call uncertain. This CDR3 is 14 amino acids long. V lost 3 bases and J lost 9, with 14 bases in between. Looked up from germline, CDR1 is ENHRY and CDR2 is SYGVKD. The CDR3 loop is CAISDYKVARELFF. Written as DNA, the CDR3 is TGTGCCATCAGTGATTATAAGGTAGCACGGGAGCTGTTTTTT.

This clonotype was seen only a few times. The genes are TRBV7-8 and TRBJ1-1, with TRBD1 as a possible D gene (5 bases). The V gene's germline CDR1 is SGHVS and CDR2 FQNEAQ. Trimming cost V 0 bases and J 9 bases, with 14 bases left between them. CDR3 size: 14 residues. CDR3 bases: TGTGCCAGCAGCTTAGCAGGGGCGGGACCCAAAGCTTTCTTT. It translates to CASSLAGAGPKAFF.

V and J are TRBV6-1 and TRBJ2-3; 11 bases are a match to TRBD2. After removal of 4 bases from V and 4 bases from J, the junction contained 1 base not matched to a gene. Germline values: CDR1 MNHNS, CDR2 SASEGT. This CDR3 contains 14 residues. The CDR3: CASSVAGGPDTQYF. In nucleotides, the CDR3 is TGTGCCAGCAGTGTAGCGGGAGGGCCAGATACGCAGTATTTT.

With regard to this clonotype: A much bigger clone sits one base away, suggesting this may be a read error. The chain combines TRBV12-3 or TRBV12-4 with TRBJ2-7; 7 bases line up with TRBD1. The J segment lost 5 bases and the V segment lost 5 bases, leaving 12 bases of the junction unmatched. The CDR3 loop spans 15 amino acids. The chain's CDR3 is CASSATGTVYHEQYF. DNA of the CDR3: TGTGCCAGCAGTGCAACCGGGACAGTGTACCACGAGCAGTACTTC.

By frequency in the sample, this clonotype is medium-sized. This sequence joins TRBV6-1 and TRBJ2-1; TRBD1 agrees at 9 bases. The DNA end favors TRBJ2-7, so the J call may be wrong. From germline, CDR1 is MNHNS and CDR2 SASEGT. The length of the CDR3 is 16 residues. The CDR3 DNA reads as TGTGCCAGCAGCCGGAAAACCGGGACAGGGATCCACGAGCAGTACTTC. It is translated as CASSRKTGTGIHEQYF.

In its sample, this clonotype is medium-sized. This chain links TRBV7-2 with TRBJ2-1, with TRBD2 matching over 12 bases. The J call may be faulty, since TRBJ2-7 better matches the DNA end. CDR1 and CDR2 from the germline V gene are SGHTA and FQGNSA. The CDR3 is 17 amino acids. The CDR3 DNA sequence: TGTGCCAGCAGCTTATATCCTAGCGGGAGGGCCGCCAACGAGCAGTACTTC. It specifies CASSLYPSGRAANEQYF.

The CDR3 DNA reads as TGTGCCAGCAGCTTAGACTTGTCTAGTGGCGGGAAGACCCAGTACTTC. It translates to CASSLDLSSGGKTQYF. The V call is TRBV7-2, the J call TRBJ2-4; D is possibly TRBD2 (6 bases). The tail of the sequence fits TRBJ2-5 better, so the J call may be wrong. CDR3 length equals 16 residues. Germline CDR1 and CDR2: SGHTA and FQGNSA.

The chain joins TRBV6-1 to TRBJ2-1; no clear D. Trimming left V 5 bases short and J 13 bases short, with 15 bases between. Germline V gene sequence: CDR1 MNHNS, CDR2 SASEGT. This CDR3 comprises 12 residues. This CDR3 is CASSPDLETQFF. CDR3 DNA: TGTGCCAGCAGTCCGGACCTGGAAACCCAGTTCTTC.

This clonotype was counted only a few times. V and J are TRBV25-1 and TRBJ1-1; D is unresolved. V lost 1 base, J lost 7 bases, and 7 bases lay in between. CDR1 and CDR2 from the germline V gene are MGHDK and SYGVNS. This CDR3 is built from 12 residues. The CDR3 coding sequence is TGTGCCAGCAGTGAATTGCTGGGTGAAGCTTTCTTT. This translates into CASSELLGEAFF.

The CDR3 region is CASSLISGGWSEQYF. CDR3 DNA sequence: TGTGCCAGCAGTTTGATTAGCGGGGGTTGGAGTGAGCAGTACTTC. J is TRBJ2-4 and V is TRBV12-3 or TRBV12-4; the match to TRBD2 covers 9 bases. V shed 3 bases and J 13 bases; nucleotides not matched to a gene: 13. The CDR3 covers 15 residues.

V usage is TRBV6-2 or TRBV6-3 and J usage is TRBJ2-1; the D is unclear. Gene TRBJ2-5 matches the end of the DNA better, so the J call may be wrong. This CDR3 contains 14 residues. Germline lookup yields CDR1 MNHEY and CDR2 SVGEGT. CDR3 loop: CASPKGRWRETQYF. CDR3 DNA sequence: TGTGCCAGTCCAAAAGGGCGCTGGAGAGAGACCCAGTACTTC.

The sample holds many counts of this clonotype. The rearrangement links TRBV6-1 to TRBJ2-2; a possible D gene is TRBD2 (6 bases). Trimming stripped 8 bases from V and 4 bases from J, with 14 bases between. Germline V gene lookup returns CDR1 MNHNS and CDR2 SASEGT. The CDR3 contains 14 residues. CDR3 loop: CASVSGDSTGELFF. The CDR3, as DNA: TGTGCCAGCGTCTCGGGAGATAGCACCGGGGAGCTGTTTTTT.

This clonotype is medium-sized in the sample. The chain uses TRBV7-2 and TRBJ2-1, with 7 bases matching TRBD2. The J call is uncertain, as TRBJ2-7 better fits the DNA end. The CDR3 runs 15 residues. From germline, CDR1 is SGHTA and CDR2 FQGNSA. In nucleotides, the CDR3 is TGTGCCAGCAGCTTTCGGAGCGGGGATTACAATGAGCAGTACTTC. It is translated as CASSFRSGDYNEQYF.

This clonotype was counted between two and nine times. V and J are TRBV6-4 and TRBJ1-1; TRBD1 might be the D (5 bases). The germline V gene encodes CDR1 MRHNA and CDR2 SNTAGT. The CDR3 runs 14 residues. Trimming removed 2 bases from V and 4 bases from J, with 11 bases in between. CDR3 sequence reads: CASSDGGFGTEAFF. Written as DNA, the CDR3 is TGTGCCAGCAGTGACGGGGGGTTCGGCACTGAAGCTTTCTTT.

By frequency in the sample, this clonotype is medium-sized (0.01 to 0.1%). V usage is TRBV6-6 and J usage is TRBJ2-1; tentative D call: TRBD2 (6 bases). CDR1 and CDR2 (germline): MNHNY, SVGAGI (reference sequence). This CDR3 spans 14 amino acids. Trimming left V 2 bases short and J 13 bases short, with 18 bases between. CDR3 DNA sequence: TGTGCCAGCAGTTACCGACGCACGGGGGTGCCCCAGTTCTTC. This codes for CASSYRRTGVPQFF.

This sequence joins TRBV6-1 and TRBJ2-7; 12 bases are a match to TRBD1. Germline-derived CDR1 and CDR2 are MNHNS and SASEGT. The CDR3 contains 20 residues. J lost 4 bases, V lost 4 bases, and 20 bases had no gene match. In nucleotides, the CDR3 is TGTGCCAGCAGTGTTTTGCCGGGACAGGGGGCCCCGGGTAGCGTATACGAGCAGTACTTC. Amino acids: CASSVLPGQGAPGSVYEQYF.

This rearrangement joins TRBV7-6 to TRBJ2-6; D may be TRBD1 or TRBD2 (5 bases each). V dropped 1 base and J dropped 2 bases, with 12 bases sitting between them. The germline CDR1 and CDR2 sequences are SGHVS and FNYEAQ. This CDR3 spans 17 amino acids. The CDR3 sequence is CASSLGGVGAGANVLTF. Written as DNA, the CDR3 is TGTGCCAGCAGCTTAGGAGGGGTGGGGGCTGGGGCCAACGTCCTGACTTTC.